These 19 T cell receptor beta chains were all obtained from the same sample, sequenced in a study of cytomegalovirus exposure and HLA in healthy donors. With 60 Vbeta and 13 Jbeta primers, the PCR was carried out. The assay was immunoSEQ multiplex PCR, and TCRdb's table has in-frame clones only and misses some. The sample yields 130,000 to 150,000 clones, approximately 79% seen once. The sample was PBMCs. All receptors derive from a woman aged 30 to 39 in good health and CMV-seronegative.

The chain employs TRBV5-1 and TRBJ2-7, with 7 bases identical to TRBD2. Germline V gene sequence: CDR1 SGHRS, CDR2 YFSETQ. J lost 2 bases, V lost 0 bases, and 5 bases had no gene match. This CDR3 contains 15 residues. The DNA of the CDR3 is TGCGCCAGCAGCTTGGGGGCTAGCGGAACCTACGAGCAGTACTTC. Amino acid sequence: CASSLGASGTYEQYF.

CDR3 nucleotide sequence: TGTGCCAGCAGTCCCCGCGACAGGGTGAACTATGGCTACACCTTC. Translating it yields CASSPRDRVNYGYTF. The V gene is TRBV28, the J gene TRBJ1-2; 7 nucleotides align to TRBD1. Trimming at V came to 5 bases and at J to 2 bases, leaving 8 bases not matched to a gene. The CDR3 runs to 15 residues. CDR1 and CDR2 from the germline V gene are MDHEN and SYDVKM.

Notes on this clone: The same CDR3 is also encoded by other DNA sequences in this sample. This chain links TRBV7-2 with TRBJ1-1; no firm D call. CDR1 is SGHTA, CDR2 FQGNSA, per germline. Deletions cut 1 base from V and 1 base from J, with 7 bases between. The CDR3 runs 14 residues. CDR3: CASSLVPGNTEAFF. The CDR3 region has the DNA TGTGCCAGCAGCTTAGTTCCAGGGAACACTGAAGCTTTCTTT.

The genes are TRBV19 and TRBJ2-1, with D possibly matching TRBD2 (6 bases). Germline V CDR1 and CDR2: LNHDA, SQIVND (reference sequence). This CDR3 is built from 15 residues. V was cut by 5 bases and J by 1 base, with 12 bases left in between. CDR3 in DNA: TGTGCCAGTAGTCCGGGACTCCTTTCCTACAATGAGCAGTTCTTC. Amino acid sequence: CASSPGLLSYNEQFF.

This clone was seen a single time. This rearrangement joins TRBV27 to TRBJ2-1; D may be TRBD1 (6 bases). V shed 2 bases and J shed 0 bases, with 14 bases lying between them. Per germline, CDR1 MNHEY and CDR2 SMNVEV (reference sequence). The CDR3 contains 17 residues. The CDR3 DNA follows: TGTGCCAGCAGTTTAGGTTTAGGACAGAGCTCCTACAATGAGCAGTTCTTC. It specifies CASSLGLGQSSYNEQFF.

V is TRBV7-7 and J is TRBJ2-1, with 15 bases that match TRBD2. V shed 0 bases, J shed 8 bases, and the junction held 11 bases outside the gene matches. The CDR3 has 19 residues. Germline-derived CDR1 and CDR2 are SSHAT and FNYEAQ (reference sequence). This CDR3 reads CASSLAGRTSGGAGDEQFF. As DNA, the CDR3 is TGTGCCAGCAGCTTAGCGGGCAGGACTAGCGGGGGGGCCGGCGATGAGCAGTTCTTC.

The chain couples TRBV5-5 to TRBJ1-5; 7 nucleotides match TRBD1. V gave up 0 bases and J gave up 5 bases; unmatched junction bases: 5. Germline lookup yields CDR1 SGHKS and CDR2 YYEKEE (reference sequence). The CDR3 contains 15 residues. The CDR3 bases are TGTGCCAGCAGCTTGGGCAGGGGGTTCGATCAGCCCCAGCATTTT. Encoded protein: CASSLGRGFDQPQHF. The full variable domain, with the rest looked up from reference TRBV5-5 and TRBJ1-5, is DAGVTQSPTHLIKTRGQQVTLRCSPISGHKSVSWYQQVLGQGPQFIFQYYEKEERGRGNFPDRFSARQFPNYSSELNVNALLLGDSALYLCASSLGRGFDQPQHFGDGTRLSIL.

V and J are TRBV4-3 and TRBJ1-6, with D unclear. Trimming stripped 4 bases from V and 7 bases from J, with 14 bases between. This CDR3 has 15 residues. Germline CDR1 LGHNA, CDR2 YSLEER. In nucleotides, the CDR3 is TGCGCCAGCAGCCGCGCCTCAAGCCTAAATTCACCCCTCCACTTT. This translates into CASSRASSLNSPLHF.

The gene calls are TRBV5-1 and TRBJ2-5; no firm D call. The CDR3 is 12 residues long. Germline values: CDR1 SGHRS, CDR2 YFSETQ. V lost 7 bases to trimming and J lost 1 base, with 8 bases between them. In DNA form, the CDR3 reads TGCGCCAGCGCCTATGGCCAAGAGACCCAGTACTTC. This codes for CASAYGQETQYF.

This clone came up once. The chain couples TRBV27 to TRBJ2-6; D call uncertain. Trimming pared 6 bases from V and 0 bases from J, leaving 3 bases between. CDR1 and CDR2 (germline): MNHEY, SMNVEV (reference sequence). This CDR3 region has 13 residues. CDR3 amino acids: CASRYSGANVLTF. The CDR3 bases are TGTGCCAGCAGGTACTCTGGGGCCAACGTCCTGACTTTC.

The CDR3, as DNA: TGTGCCAGCAGTTTATTCCAGAAAACGCTCTATGGCTACACCTTC. This codes for CASSLFQKTLYGYTF. The chain recombines TRBV28 with TRBJ1-2; D not certain. Trimming took off 1 base at V and 4 bases at J, with 13 bases between the two ends. The CDR3 loop spans 15 amino acids. Germline V gene data show CDR1 as MDHEN and CDR2 as SYDVKM.

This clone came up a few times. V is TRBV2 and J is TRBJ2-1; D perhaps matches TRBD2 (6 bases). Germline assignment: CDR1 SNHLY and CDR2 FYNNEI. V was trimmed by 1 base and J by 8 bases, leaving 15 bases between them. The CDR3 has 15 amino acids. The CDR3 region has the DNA TGTGCCAGCAGTGAAGAATTGGGGCGCGGGGATGAGCAGTTCTTC. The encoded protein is CASSEELGRGDEQFF.

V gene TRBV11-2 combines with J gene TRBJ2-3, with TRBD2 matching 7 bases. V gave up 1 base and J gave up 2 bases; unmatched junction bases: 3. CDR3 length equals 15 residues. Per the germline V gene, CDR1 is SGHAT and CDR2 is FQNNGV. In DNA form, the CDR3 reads TGTGCCAGCAGCTTAGGGGGAGGGAACACAGATACGCAGTATTTT. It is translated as CASSLGGGNTDTQYF. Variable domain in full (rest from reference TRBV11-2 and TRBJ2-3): EAGVAQSPRYKIIEKRQSVAFWCNPISGHATLYWYQQILGQGPKLLIQFQNNGVVDDSQLPKDRFSAERLKGVDSTLKIQPAKLEDSAVYLCASSLGGGNTDTQYFGPGTRLTVL.

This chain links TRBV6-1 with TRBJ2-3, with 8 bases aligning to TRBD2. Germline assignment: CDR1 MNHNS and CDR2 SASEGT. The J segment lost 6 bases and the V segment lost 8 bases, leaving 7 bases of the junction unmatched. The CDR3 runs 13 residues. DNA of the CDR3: TGTGCCAGCGTCGCGGGGGGTTGGGATACGCAGTATTTT. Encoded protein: CASVAGGWDTQYF.

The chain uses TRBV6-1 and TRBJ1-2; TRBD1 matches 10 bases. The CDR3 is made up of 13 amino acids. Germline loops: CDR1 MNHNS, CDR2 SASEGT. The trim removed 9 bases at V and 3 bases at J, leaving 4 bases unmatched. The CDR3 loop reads CASQGQGYYGYTF. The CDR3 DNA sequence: TGTGCCAGTCAGGGACAGGGGTACTATGGCTACACCTTC.

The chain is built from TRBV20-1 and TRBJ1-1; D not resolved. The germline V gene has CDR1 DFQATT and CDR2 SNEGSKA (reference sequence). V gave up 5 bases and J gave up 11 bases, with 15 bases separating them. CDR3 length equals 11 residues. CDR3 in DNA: TGCAGTGCTCGCCCCGCATTCGGGGCTTTCTTT. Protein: CSARPAFGAFF.

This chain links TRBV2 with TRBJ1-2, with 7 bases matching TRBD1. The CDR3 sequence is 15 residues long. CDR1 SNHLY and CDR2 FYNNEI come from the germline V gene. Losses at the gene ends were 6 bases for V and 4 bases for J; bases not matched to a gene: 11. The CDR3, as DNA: TGTGCCAGCAGACCTGACGCAGGGGGGTTCTATGGCTACACCTTC. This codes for CASRPDAGGFYGYTF.

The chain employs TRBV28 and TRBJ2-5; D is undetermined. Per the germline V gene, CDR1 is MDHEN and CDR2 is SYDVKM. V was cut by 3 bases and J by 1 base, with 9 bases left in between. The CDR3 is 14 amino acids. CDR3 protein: CASSFLQLQETQYF. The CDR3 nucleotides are TGTGCCAGCAGTTTCTTACAGCTCCAAGAGACCCAGTACTTC.

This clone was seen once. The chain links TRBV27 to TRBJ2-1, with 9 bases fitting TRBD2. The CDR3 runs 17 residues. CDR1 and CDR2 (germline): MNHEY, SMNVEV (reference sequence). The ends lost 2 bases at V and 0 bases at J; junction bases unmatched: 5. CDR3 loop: CASSLGLAGDSYNEQFF. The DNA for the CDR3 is TGTGCCAGCAGTTTAGGGTTAGCGGGGGACTCCTACAATGAGCAGTTCTTC.